A selection of T cell receptor beta chains follows, all from one sample in a study of T cells in Graves' hyperthyroidism and ophthalmopathy. One entry per CDR3 protein results from TCRdb running MiXCR on the multiplex PCR reads. The profile shows about 580,000 distinct CDR3 sequences, around 45% of them singletons. Sample: peripheral blood or thyroid tissue (not recorded which). The source is a woman between 18 and 29 years old with Graves' hyperthyroidism. CDR3s include the opening cysteine and the closing phenylalanine or tryptophan. D genes are given only for firm matches. Clone size is shown for a subset of rows, as once, few, many or a class of expanded clone.

abundance	v_gene	len	j_gene	d_gene	CDR3nt	CDR3aa
few	TRBV20-1	16	TRBJ2-7	TRBD1	TGCAGTGCTAAGATGAGGGACAGGGGCGTCTCCTACGAGCAGTACTTC	CSAKMRDRGVSYEQYF
many	TRBV12-3/TRBV12-4	16	TRBJ2-5	TRBD2	TGTGCCAGCAGTCTAACCTTGGCTAGCGGACAAGAGACCCAGTACTTC	CASSLTLASGQETQYF
.	TRBV7-9	15	TRBJ2-7	TRBD1	TGTGCCAGCAGCTCTCGGGACAGGGCAGACAATGAGCAGTACTTC	CASSSRDRADNEQYF
.	TRBV30	12	TRBJ1-3	.	TGTGCCTGGAGTGTACAAGGAAACACCATATATTTT	CAWSVQGNTIYF
many	TRBV12-3/TRBV12-4	16	TRBJ1-1	TRBD1	TGTGCCAGCAGTCAGCCGGGACAGGGATCTAGGACTGAAGCTTTCTTT	CASSQPGQGSRTEAFF
.	TRBV7-9	13	TRBJ1-5	.	TGTGCCAGCAGCTTGCGGACAGCAGAGACCCAGCATTTT	CASSLRTAETQHF
.	TRBV29-1	11	TRBJ1-2	.	TGCAGCCCGGGACCCCCTATCGGCTACACCTTC	CSPGPPIGYTF
.	TRBV7-9	17	TRBJ2-6	TRBD1	TGTGCCAGCAGCTACGGGACAGCGATCTCTGGGGCCAACGTCCTGACTTTC	CASSYGTAISGANVLTF
.	TRBV7-2	17	TRBJ2-1	TRBD1	TGTGCCAGCAGCTTAGCGGTGGACAGGGGGTCATACAATGAGCAGTTCTTC	CASSLAVDRGSYNEQFF
.	TRBV7-2	14	TRBJ2-7	.	TGTGCCAGCAGCTTCCAGGGGAGGGGGTACGAGCAGTACTTC	CASSFQGRGYEQYF
many	TRBV20-1	13	TRBJ1-1	.	TGCAGTGCTAGAGATTATACCCACACTGAAGCTTTCTTT	CSARDYTHTEAFF
many	TRBV20-1	14	TRBJ2-5	TRBD2	TGCAGTGCCCCGGTAGGAGCGGGAGGCGAGACCCAGTACTTC	CSAPVGAGGETQYF
.	TRBV7-2	15	TRBJ2-5	.	TGTGCCAGCAGCCGGGGTTTGAGCGGAAAAGAGACCCAGTACTTC	CASSRGLSGKETQYF
once	TRBV7-3	17	TRBJ2-2	.	TGTGCCAGCAGCTTCGGAAGTGGCGCTGGGAACACCGGGGAGCTGTTTTTT	CASSFGSGAGNTGELFF
.	TRBV7-9	16	TRBJ2-1	TRBD2	TGTGCCAGCAGCTTACCGACTAGCGGGACGGGGAATGAGCAGTTCTTC	CASSLPTSGTGNEQFF
.	TRBV29-1	11	TRBJ2-5	.	TGCAGCATCCTGACACAAGAGACCCAGTACTTC	CSILTQETQYF
.	TRBV7-3	15	TRBJ2-1	.	TGTGCCAGCAGCTTAGTAGGGGGACGGGACAATGAGCAGTTCTTC	CASSLVGGRDNEQFF
once	TRBV14	13	TRBJ2-1	.	TGTGCCAGCAGCCAAGATCGGAGGTCTGCGCAGTTCTTC	CASSQDRRSAQFF
many	TRBV2	16	TRBJ2-5	TRBD2	TGTGCCAGCAGTATAGGGACTAGCGGGAGGCGGACTCCTATACTATTC	CASSIGTSGRRTPILF
many	TRBV24-1	14	TRBJ1-5	TRBD1	TGTGCCACCAGTGATTCCAGGGGGGATCAGCCCCAGCATTTT	CATSDSRGDQPQHF
many	TRBV11-3	14	TRBJ1-1	TRBD1	TGTGCCAGCACCAAGGGGGCAGTGAACACTGAAGCTTTCTTT	CASTKGAVNTEAFF
many	TRBV6-2/TRBV6-3	15	TRBJ2-7	TRBD2	TGTGCCAGCAGTTACGAGGCGGGAGCAGGCTACGAGCAGTACTTC	CASSYEAGAGYEQYF
many	TRBV12-3/TRBV12-4	14	TRBJ1-4	.	TGTGCCAGCACCACGAGGGGGGGAGTTGAAAAACTGTTTTTT	CASTTRGGVEKLFF
many	TRBV2	17	TRBJ1-2	.	TGTGCCAGCAGTGAATTTAAGGATGCAAGCCCCAACTATGGCTACACCTTC	CASSEFKDASPNYGYTF
.	TRBV5-1	16	TRBJ1-1	.	TGCGCCAGCAGCTTACATCGGGGACCCATGAACACTGAAGCTTTCTTT	CASSLHRGPMNTEAFF
few	TRBV6-4	16	TRBJ2-2	TRBD2	TGTGCCAGCAGAAGACTAGCGGGGCCGAACACCGGGGAGCTGTTTTTT	CASRRLAGPNTGELFF
.	TRBV5-1	11	TRBJ2-7	.	TGCGCCAACAGCTTGGACTACGAGCAGTACTTC	CANSLDYEQYF
many	TRBV20-1	15	TRBJ2-7	.	TGCAGTGCTAGTCCCGGGAACAGGGACCCTTACGAGCAGTACTTC	CSASPGNRDPYEQYF
.	TRBV29-1	15	TRBJ2-1	TRBD2	TGCAGTGAGGGTCTAACTAGCGTTTCCTACAATGAGCAGTTCTTC	CSEGLTSVSYNEQFF
many	TRBV20-1	15	TRBJ1-3	.	TGCAGTGCTAGAGATCGCAGGGGCTCAGGAAACACCATATATTTT	CSARDRRGSGNTIYF
many	TRBV29-1	9	TRBJ2-3	.	TGCAGCGTGGGAGATACGCAGTATTTT	CSVGDTQYF
.	TRBV9	17	TRBJ2-6	TRBD2	TGTGCCAGCAGCCACAGACTAGCGGGAGGTGGGGCCAACGTCCTGACTTTC	CASSHRLAGGGANVLTF
many	TRBV7-9	15	TRBJ2-7	.	TGTGCCAGCAGCTTATCGCTGACTAGTTCGGGAGAGCAGTACTTC	CASSLSLTSSGEQYF
.	TRBV10-3	13	TRBJ1-1	TRBD1	TGTGCCAACCCAGACAGGGGAGATACTGAAGCTTTCTTT	CANPDRGDTEAFF
.	TRBV7-3	14	TRBJ2-7	.	TGTGCCAGCAGCTTAAGCGGCTGGGGAAATGAGCAGTACTTC	CASSLSGWGNEQYF
.	TRBV15	12	TRBJ1-2	TRBD1	TGTGCCACCAGCAGACCGGGACAGGGCTACACCTTC	CATSRPGQGYTF
.	TRBV18	13	TRBJ2-7	.	TGTGCCAGCTCAGGGATAGCGCGCTACAAGCAGTACTTC	CASSGIARYKQYF
few	TRBV2	15	TRBJ2-4	TRBD2	TGTGCCAGCTCGGGGGGAGTCGTTGCCAAAAACATTCAGTACTTC	CASSGGVVAKNIQYF
many	TRBV4-1	13	TRBJ2-5	TRBD2	TGCGCCAGCAGCCGGGGGGGCCAAGAGACCCAGTACTTC	CASSRGGQETQYF
.	TRBV29-1	14	TRBJ2-7	TRBD1	TGCAGCGTTAGTGGTGGACAGGGGTTCGACGAGCAGTACTTC	CSVSGGQGFDEQYF
many	TRBV5-8	14	TRBJ2-5	.	TGTGCCAGCAGCTTGTTTATTAGCCGCCAGACCCAGTACTTC	CASSLFISRQTQYF
.	TRBV11-1	15	TRBJ1-1	TRBD1	TGTGCCAGCAGCTTCACAGGGGGCGGGAACACTGAAGCTTTCTTT	CASSFTGGGNTEAFF
few	TRBV18	15	TRBJ2-7	TRBD1	TGTGCCAGCTCACCAGAGGACAGGACCTCCTACGAGCAGTACTTC	CASSPEDRTSYEQYF
few	TRBV20-1	16	TRBJ2-7	TRBD2	TGCAGTGCCCCTGATCGCCTAGCGGGAGGGCCCGACGAGCAGTACTTC	CSAPDRLAGGPDEQYF
.	TRBV14	16	TRBJ2-2	TRBD2	TGTGCCAGCAGTTGCCCCGGTGCGGGAGAACACCGGGGAGCTGTTTTT	CASSCPGAGEHRGAVF
.	TRBV6-4	16	TRBJ2-2	TRBD2	TGTGCCAGCAGTGACAGGGAGTGGCGGGAGTCCGGGGAGCTGTTTTTT	CASSDREWRESGELFF
few	TRBV7-9	16	TRBJ1-4	.	TGTGCCAGCAGCTTACCCCGAGGGGGAACTAATGAAAAACTGTTTTTT	CASSLPRGGTNEKLFF
once	TRBV7-2	14	TRBJ1-6	.	TGTGGCAGCAGCCTAGAGGGCGGACCTAAGGCCCTCCACTTT	CGSSLEGGPKALHF
medium-sized	TRBV29-1	18	TRBJ1-2	TRBD1	TGCAGCGTTGAAGGCTCAAACCGACAGGGTAATAAGGTCGACGGCTACACCTTC	CSVEGSNRQGNKVDGYTF
.	TRBV2	14	TRBJ2-5	.	TGTGCCAGCAGTGAAGGGCCAGGGATGGAGACCCAGTACTTC	CASSEGPGMETQYF
few	TRBV29-1	14	TRBJ2-7	TRBD2	TGCAGCGTTGAAGGCGGGAGAGGTTCCTACGAGCAGTACTTC	CSVEGGRGSYEQYF
.	TRBV2	15	TRBJ2-6	.	TGTGCCAGCAGTGATGGGTCAGGGGGGGCCAACGTCCTGACTTTC	CASSDGSGGANVLTF
many	TRBV7-9	14	TRBJ2-7	.	TGTGCCAGCAGAATTGGGGGGGCTCGAAGCGAGCAGTACTTC	CASRIGGARSEQYF
few	TRBV4-1	17	TRBJ2-7	TRBD2	TGCGCCAGCAGCCATAGACTAGCGGGAGAACGGTCCTACGAGCAGTACTTC	CASSHRLAGERSYEQYF
.	TRBV12-3/TRBV12-4	15	TRBJ1-1	.	TGTGCCAGCAGTTTCGCCGGCTATAGGAACACTGAAGCTTTCTTT	CASSFAGYRNTEAFF